Listed below are T cell receptor beta chains from one sample, sequenced in a study of blood T cell repertoires in COVID-19. Sequenced by immunoSEQ multiplex PCR; TCRdb stores in-frame clones only, minus some. The sample records roughly 200,000 clones, just under 90% being singletons. Sequenced material: peripheral blood. The receptors shown here come from a man in his sixties who had recovered from COVID-19. Each CDR3 is given with its conserved first and last residue. The D gene is left open where the match is weak. Expanded clones are given a class, and other clones once, few, many or no size at all.

j_call	clone_size	cdr3_length	v_call	d_call	cdr3_nt	cdr3_aa
TRBJ2-1	.	15	TRBV7-3	TRBD2	TGTGCCAGCAGCTCTCAAAGCGGGACTTACAATGAGCAGTTCTTC	CASSSQSGTYNEQFF
TRBJ2-1	.	15	TRBV3-1/TRBV3-2	TRBD2	TGTGCCAGCAGCCAAGGAGCGGGGGGGCCGAATGAGCAGTTCTTC	CASSQGAGGPNEQFF
TRBJ1-1	.	16	TRBV15	.	TGTGCCACCAGCAGAGTTGGACAGATAATAAACACTGAAGCTTTCTTT	CATSRVGQIINTEAFF
TRBJ2-3	.	13	TRBV5-5	.	TGTGCCAGCAGCTTGGCCCACACAGATACGCAGTATTTT	CASSLAHTDTQYF
TRBJ1-4	few	15	TRBV27	.	TGTGCCAGCAGTCCCGCAGTATTCGTTAATGAAAAACTGTTTTTT	CASSPAVFVNEKLFF
TRBJ2-2	.	13	TRBV5-4	TRBD2	TGTGCCAGCAGTCGAGCGGGGACCGGGGAGCTGTTTTTT	CASSRAGTGELFF
TRBJ2-1	.	12	TRBV2	.	TGTGCCAGCCACTCCATGAGGGCCCCCCAGTTCTTC	CASHSMRAPQFF
TRBJ1-2	.	13	TRBV3-1/TRBV3-2	.	TGTGCCAGCTTCAGGGCCATGACCTATGGCTACACCTTC	CASFRAMTYGYTF
TRBJ2-7	few	17	TRBV5-1	TRBD2	TGCGCCAGCAGCTTGGGTGGAAGCGGGAGGGCCTCCTACGAGCAGTACTTC	CASSLGGSGRASYEQYF
TRBJ1-5	.	14	TRBV3-1/TRBV3-2	.	TGTGCCAGCAGCCAAAATGATGACCCGGGACCCCAGCATTTT	CASSQNDDPGPQHF
TRBJ2-7	few	16	TRBV4-1	TRBD2	TGCGCCAGCAGCGGGCTAGCGGGGGGTTATTTTGACGAGCAGTACTTC	CASSGLAGGYFDEQYF
TRBJ1-2	.	12	TRBV18	.	TGTGCCAGCTCACAGGGGCAGTTAGGCTACACCTTC	CASSQGQLGYTF
TRBJ2-6	.	17	TRBV3-1/TRBV3-2	.	TGTGCCAGCAGCCAAGAGTTTCAGGGTAGCGGGGCCAACGTCCTGACTTTC	CASSQEFQGSGANVLTF
TRBJ2-3	.	15	TRBV24-1	TRBD2	TGTGCCACCAGTGCCCTAGGAACTAGCGGGAGTTCGCAGTATTTT	CATSALGTSGSSQYF
TRBJ2-3	.	15	TRBV5-1	.	TGCGCCAGCAGCTTGGCACCATCAATAGCAGATACGCAGTATTTT	CASSLAPSIADTQYF
TRBJ1-2	.	15	TRBV7-9	.	TGTGCCAGCAGCACGACACGGGACTCCTTCTATGGCTACACCTTC	CASSTTRDSFYGYTF
TRBJ2-5	.	16	TRBV7-2	TRBD2	TGTGCCAGCAGCTCCCGGACTAGCGGGGGGGCGGAGACCCAGTACTTC	CASSSRTSGGAETQYF
TRBJ2-7	.	11	TRBV20-1	TRBD1	TGCAGTGCTACAGGGACAGTCGAGCAGTACTTC	CSATGTVEQYF
TRBJ1-5	.	14	TRBV27	.	TGTGCCAGCAGTCTGACAGTTAGCAATCAGCCCCAGCATTTT	CASSLTVSNQPQHF
TRBJ1-2	.	15	TRBV28	TRBD1	TGTGCCAGCAGTTTCTCTGACAGGGGGTACTATGGCTACACCTTC	CASSFSDRGYYGYTF
TRBJ2-1	.	14	TRBV19	.	TGTGCCAGTATGAACCGGGGTCCCTACAATGAGCAGTTCTTC	CASMNRGPYNEQFF
TRBJ2-7	.	14	TRBV28	.	TGTGCCAGCAGCCCCGGACTCAAAACTGGTGAAGCAGACTTC	CASSPGLKTGEADF
TRBJ1-1	.	13	TRBV7-3	TRBD1	TGTGCCAGCAGCTTGCCGGGACAGCCTAGAGCTTTCTTT	CASSLPGQPRAFF
TRBJ2-1	.	15	TRBV5-4	TRBD2	TGTGCCAGCAGCGCGGGACTAGTGGGGTACAATGAGCAGTTCTTC	CASSAGLVGYNEQFF
TRBJ2-5	.	14	TRBV27	TRBD2	TGTGCCAGCAAGACTAGCGGATCCTGGGAGACCCAGTACTTC	CASKTSGSWETQYF
TRBJ2-2	.	13	TRBV28	.	TGTGCCAGCCGCCCTCCAGGGGCCGGGGAGCTGTTTTTT	CASRPPGAGELFF
TRBJ1-2	.	15	TRBV5-1	.	TGCGCCACCAGCACCGGACAGCTCCCTAACTATGGCTACACCTTC	CATSTGQLPNYGYTF
TRBJ2-1	once	14	TRBV5-1	TRBD2	TGCGCCAGCAGCTTGCTAGCGGGAGGGAAAGAGCAGTTCTTC	CASSLLAGGKEQFF
TRBJ1-2	.	15	TRBV9	TRBD1	TGTGCCAGCAGCGTAGGAGGAGGGGGCGGGTATGGCTACACCTTC	CASSVGGGGGYGYTF
TRBJ1-2	.	13	TRBV5-6	.	TGTGCCAGCAGCTTGGGAGGGAACTATGGCTACACCTTC	CASSLGGNYGYTF
TRBJ2-5	once	12	TRBV25-1	TRBD2	TGTGCCAGCAGTGAACCGGGAGGTACCCAGTACTTC	CASSEPGGTQYF
TRBJ1-2	once	13	TRBV5-6	.	TGTGCCAGCAGCCCTGACAGAAACTATGGCTACACCTTC	CASSPDRNYGYTF
TRBJ2-3	.	17	TRBV4-2	TRBD2	TGTGCCAGCAGCCAAGATGGGGGGGGTGGGCCCACAGATACGCAGTATTTT	CASSQDGGGGPTDTQYF
TRBJ2-2	.	12	TRBV12-3/TRBV12-4	.	TGTGGGGCGGGAACAAACACCGGGGAGCTGTTTTTT	CGAGTNTGELFF
TRBJ1-5	.	16	TRBV15	TRBD1	TGTGCCACCAGCAGAGATTGGACAGGGGGCAATCAGCCCCAGCATTTT	CATSRDWTGGNQPQHF
TRBJ2-5	.	15	TRBV9	TRBD2	TGTGCCAGCAGCATAGGGACTAGCGGAGGGGAGACCCAGTACTTC	CASSIGTSGGETQYF
TRBJ1-2	.	13	TRBV29-1	.	TGCAGCGCCAAGGTCTGGCAGGCGGGGGGTTACACCTTC	CSAKVWQAGGYTF
TRBJ2-1	.	17	TRBV18	TRBD1	TGTGCCAGCTCACCACGAGCACAGGGGAGCTCCTACAATGAGCAGTTCTTC	CASSPRAQGSSYNEQFF
TRBJ2-5	once	15	TRBV5-4	TRBD1	TGTGCCAGCAGCTTGGGTCCAGGGGGCTGGGAGACCCAGTACTTC	CASSLGPGGWETQYF
TRBJ1-5	few	14	TRBV6-5	TRBD1	TGTGCCAGCAGTCCGGGGACAGCCCATCAGCCCCAGCATTTT	CASSPGTAHQPQHF
TRBJ2-6	.	15	TRBV6-5	.	TGTGCCAGCAGTAATAGAAACTCTGGGGCCAACGTCCTGACTTTC	CASSNRNSGANVLTF
TRBJ2-3	.	12	TRBV5-6	TRBD1	TGTGCCAGCAGAACAGGGGCGAATACGCAGTATTTT	CASRTGANTQYF
TRBJ1-4	.	17	TRBV5-4	.	TGTGCCAGCAGCAGAGGGCCGGGACAAGCAACTAATGAAAAACTGTTTTTT	CASSRGPGQATNEKLFF
TRBJ1-5	once	16	TRBV6-6	.	TGTGCCAGCAGTTACTCGGGGGGAGGCTGGAATCAGCCCCAGCATTTT	CASSYSGGGWNQPQHF
TRBJ2-6	.	19	TRBV5-1	.	TGCGCCAGCAGCTTGTCCGTAAATATACAGGGTTCTGGGGCCAACGTCCTGACTTTC	CASSLSVNIQGSGANVLTF
TRBJ1-6	.	17	TRBV18	TRBD1	TGTGCCAGCTCACCACTCCGAAGGGCAGGGGGCGACTCACCCCTCCACTTT	CASSPLRRAGGDSPLHF
TRBJ2-6	once	18	TRBV7-2	TRBD2	TGTGCCAGCAGCTTAGCTTCTAGCGGGGAGTCCGGGGCCAACGTCCTGACTTTC	CASSLASSGESGANVLTF